Listed below are T cell receptor beta chains from one sample, sequenced in a study of CXCR3-negative and CXCR3-positive naive CD8 T cells. From its re-call of the 5' RACE reads, TCRdb lists each CDR3 protein once, without DNA. The ten most abundant clones cover over 12% of a sample with roughly 48,000 distinct CDR3 sequences. What was sequenced was memory CD8+ T cells from blood. Source of these receptors: a human donor in good health. Some clones in this sample may be carry-over from other donors' samples. Both conserved end residues are part of each CDR3. Size tells how often a clone was seen (once, few, many) or the class of an expanded clone, and some rows leave it out.

size | J | V | CDR3
. | TRBJ1-4 | TRBV7-9 | CASSLDGRSKF
. | TRBJ1-2 | TRBV29-1 | CSVSGLHDGSYGYTF
. | TRBJ2-7 | TRBV23-1 | CASSRLGELGEQYF
. | TRBJ2-2 | TRBV4-1 | CASSQAPQASGGAGELFF
. | TRBJ2-1 | TRBV18 | CASSPTLGGPYNEQFF
. | TRBJ2-7 | TRBV6-5 | CASSPQGDEQYF
. | TRBJ1-2 | TRBV28 | CASSLSWTGAYGYTF
medium-sized | TRBJ2-1 | TRBV20-1 | CSARTPRAYNEQFF
. | TRBJ2-5 | TRBV7-9 | CASRLAGVIKETQYF
. | TRBJ2-3 | TRBV5-1 | CASSESTDTQYF
. | TRBJ1-4 | TRBV25-1 | CASSDRATNEKLFF
. | TRBJ2-3 | TRBV5-1 | CASSLYSGMSTDTQYF
. | TRBJ2-2 | TRBV29-1 | CSVEARGNTGELFF
. | TRBJ2-7 | TRBV6-2/TRBV6-3 | CASSYLAQGYEQYF
. | TRBJ2-7 | TRBV4-1 | CASSQASGTGSYEQYF
. | TRBJ2-7 | TRBV27 | CASSRTDAYEQYF
. | TRBJ2-3 | TRBV6-2/TRBV6-3 | CASSLTGTGSADTQYF
. | TRBJ1-5 | TRBV7-9 | CASSLSGGENQPQHF
. | TRBJ1-4 | TRBV29-1 | CSVIPRGEEKLFF
. | TRBJ2-1 | TRBV6-2/TRBV6-3 | CASSPAVDSYNEQFF
. | TRBJ2-2 | TRBV20-1 | CSARGTTNTGELFF
. | TRBJ1-5 | TRBV5-1 | CASSGGTGSPQHF
. | TRBJ2-7 | TRBV5-1 | CASRDGPTSYEQYF
. | TRBJ2-1 | TRBV7-6 | CASSRGTGGNEQFF
. | TRBJ2-3 | TRBV7-8 | CASSLVANTDTQYF
. | TRBJ1-4 | TRBV5-6 | CASSPDPTNEKLFF
. | TRBJ2-1 | TRBV4-1 | CASSANRGNEQFF
. | TRBJ1-4 | TRBV7-6 | CASSKPPARGQREELFF
. | TRBJ2-7 | TRBV13 | CASSSPTSGGDYEQYF
. | TRBJ2-5 | TRBV2 | CASSEPPELRVQETQYF
. | TRBJ2-1 | TRBV29-1 | CSVGTQGEQFF
. | TRBJ2-7 | TRBV4-1 | CASSYGQGNYEQYF